In its sample, the clone carrying this T cell receptor (beta chain) was seen many times. The antigen is unknown. The data belong to a study of Graves' ophthalmopathy and Graves' hyperthyroidism. Study-level findings and limits: Predictions made by the model for ophthalmopathy progression reached 70% to 71% sensitivity and 72% to 85% specificity.

For repertoire sequencing, the TCR beta CDR3 regions were amplified from RNA transcripts. The first-round RT-PCR employed HTBI primers together with the Qiagen OneStep RT-PCR kit. A multiplex PCR was then performed as the second round. A single record per CDR3 protein comes from TCRdb applying MiXCR to the multiplex PCR reads. Of fewer than 650,000 distinct CDR3 sequences in the sample, 20% to 25% were seen once. The length of the CDR3 is 14 residues. Unmatched junction bases numbered 7, after V lost 8 bases and J lost 1 base. The germline V gene encodes CDR1 SGHAT and CDR2 FQNNGV. Ophthalmopathy not arising within 18 months of follow-up defined hyperthyroidism as stable. People with hyperthyroidism were aged 18 to 65 and newly diagnosed, under 2 months' duration. Clinicians made diagnoses from clinical symptoms, serum thyroxine, TRAb, thyroid ultrasound and orbital computed tomography.

This sequence was found in a woman aged 18-35 years with stable Graves' hyperthyroidism. Some clones in this sample may be carry-over from other donors' samples. V gene TRBV11-2 combines with J gene TRBJ2-7; 8 bases line up with TRBD2. The specimen was peripheral blood. The CDR3 protein is CASLMTSASYEQYF. CDR3 DNA sequence: TGTGCCAGCTTGATGACTAGCGCGTCCTACGAGCAGTACTTC.